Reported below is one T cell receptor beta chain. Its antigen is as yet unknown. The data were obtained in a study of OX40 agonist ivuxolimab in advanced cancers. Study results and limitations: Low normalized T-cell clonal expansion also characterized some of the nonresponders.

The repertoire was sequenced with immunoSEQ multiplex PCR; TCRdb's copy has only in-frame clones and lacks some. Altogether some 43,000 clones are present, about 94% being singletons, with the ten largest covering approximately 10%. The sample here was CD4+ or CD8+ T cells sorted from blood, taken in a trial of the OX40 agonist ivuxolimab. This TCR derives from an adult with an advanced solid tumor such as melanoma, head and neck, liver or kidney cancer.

Here the CDR3 reads CAISESRAGVSYEQYF. The DNA for the CDR3 is TGTGCCATCAGTGAGTCGCGAGCGGGAGTCTCCTACGAGCAGTACTTC. The rearrangement joins TRBV10-3 to TRBJ2-7, with 8 bases lining up with TRBD2. The V gene's germline CDR1 is ENHRY and CDR2 SYGVKD. The V and J ends lost 0 bases and 0 bases, in that order; junction bases with no gene match: 4. The length of the CDR3 is 16 residues.